This record looks at one T cell receptor beta chain sequence and its context. The antigen is undetermined. TCRdb's table, derived via immunoSEQ multiplex PCR, lists solely in-frame clones and lacks some. The data contain 100,000 to 150,000 clones, around 88% of them singletons. The CDR3 extends over 17 amino acids. Germline assignment: CDR1 MDHEN and CDR2 SYDVKM. Trimming removed 2 bases at V and 0 bases at J, with 14 bases between. The data derive from a study of T cell responses to AZD1222 COVID-19 vaccine. General study points: Donors were mostly white British, more females; clonal diversity possibly underestimated. Repertoire sampling occurred only after the peak T cell response.

V and J are TRBV28 and TRBJ1-3, with no clear D. Material: peripheral blood, obtained on day 0 of AZD1222 vaccination. The TCR was taken from an adult in good health. The CDR3 loop reads CASSLGGRRSSGNTIYF. CDR3 DNA: TGTGCCAGCAGTTTAGGCGGGAGGCGAAGCTCTGGAAACACCATATATTTT.